The entry that follows covers one TCR beta chain sequence. The antigen is not known. Unsorted bulk tissue, about 17-34 mg of it, served as the source for co-extraction of RNA and DNA. The sample originates from a study of tumor-infiltrating lymphocytes in primary liver carcinoma. Overall study: The tumors ranged from roughly 4.2 to 11 cm across and fell within stage T1-T3 N0M0. Notes on the study in general: Overlap in tumor-adjacent and tumor-blood pairs fell below that of tumor region pairs.

A primer in the constant region served to generate TCR beta cDNA from around 500 ng of total RNA. For TCR beta, libraries were produced by three nested multiplex PCR rounds using slightly modified ARM-PCR. Via MiXCR, TCRdb re-called the multiplex PCR reads, giving one row per CDR3 protein. The sample lists about 44,000 distinct CDR3 sequences; around 75% were seen once. The material sequenced was tumor-adjacent normal liver tissue. This TCR was recovered from a woman aged 25 to 39 with primary liver carcinoma and hepatitis B virus infection.

The CDR3: CASSYSMGTRMSQPQHF. The DNA of the CDR3 is TGTGCCAGCAGTTACTCAATGGGGACACGGATGAGTCAGCCCCAGCATTTT. The J gene is TRBJ1-5, the V gene TRBV6-2 or TRBV6-3, with D possibly TRBD1 on 6 matching bases. CDR3 length equals 17 residues. With 0 bases removed from V and 6 bases from J, the gap between germline ends came to 18 bases. Per germline, CDR1 MNHEY and CDR2 SVGEGT.